The 2 T cell receptor beta chains in this list originate from one sample, sequenced in a study of shared clonotypes between healthy human individuals. CD8 cells classed as naive were CD45RO-negative and positively selected for CCR7, excluding terminally differentiated effector memory CD45RA+ cells. Data came from immunoSEQ multiplex PCR; TCRdb stores just in-frame clones and leaves some out. The sample carries about 2,100,000 clones, roughly 91% recorded once. Sequencing was carried out using naive CD8+ T cells from PBMCs. Receptor source: a man aged 18 to 30 in good health. Some clones in this sample may be carry-over from other donors' samples.

CDR3 loop: CASSIRAGGFNSYEQYF. The CDR3 DNA sequence: TGTGCCAGCAGTATCCGAGCGGGAGGCTTTAATTCGTACGAGCAGTACTTC. The J gene is TRBJ2-7, the V gene TRBV2, with 9 nucleotides matching TRBD2. Germline CDR1 SNHLY, CDR2 FYNNEI. The CDR3 extends over 17 amino acids. With 5 bases clipped from V and 4 bases from J, the junction kept 15 bases outside the gene matches.

The genes are TRBV27 and TRBJ1-5; D is unresolved. V shed 0 bases and J shed 11 bases, with 11 bases lying between them. Germline assignment: CDR1 MNHEY and CDR2 SMNVEV (reference sequence). The length of the CDR3 is 13 residues. The CDR3 spells CASSLSPHVAQHF. The CDR3 DNA reads TGTGCCAGCAGTTTATCCCCCCACGTCGCCCAGCATTTT.